The clone carrying this T cell receptor beta chain has a single count. How the authors handled the data: Quantification of nucleated cells was approximated via reference gene primer amplification. Here immunoSEQ multiplex PCR was the method, and the copy in TCRdb shows in-frame clones only, minus some. V, J and clone size derive from that table, while D and trimming were established from the DNA sequence. The sample shows roughly 20,000 clones, approximately 78% of them seen only once. This specimen comes from a study of blood T cell repertoires in COVID-19. Study-wide context: COVID-19 samples collected from the United States, Italy and Spain covered acute and convalescent phases. Sources were T cells, B-cell-depleted T cells, or PBMCs; the material itself was cDNA or gDNA.

The V gene's germline CDR1 is SGHAT and CDR2 FQNNGV. This CDR3 is 18 amino acids long. The junction had 12 bases not matched to a gene; V was cut back by 2 bases and J by 2 bases. This sequence was found in a man between 60 and 70 years old with acute or convalescent COVID-19. The sample comprised peripheral blood. The genes are TRBV11-2 and TRBJ2-3; 8 bases agree with TRBD2. CDR3 sequence reads: CASSLIGGGGGPTDTQYF. DNA for the CDR3: TGTGCCAGCAGCTTAATTGGGGGCGGCGGGGGGCCCACAGATACGCAGTATTTT.